Sequencing of this T cell receptor beta chain was carried out in a study of CD8 T cells in Susac syndrome. With respect to this clonotype: What it recognizes is unknown.

Random hexamers were used to reverse transcribe an amount of about 0.45 to 1 ug RNA. TCRdb re-called the immunoSEQ multiplex PCR reads with MiXCR, one entry per CDR3 protein. The sample records 210,000 or so distinct CDR3 sequences, 85% to 95% being singletons. Whole-study results and caveats: The study's TCR sequencing and HLA analysis covered a relatively small number of individuals, and the study acknowledged this.

There are 14 residues in the CDR3. V lost 7 bases, J lost 0 bases, and 16 bases lay in between. Germline V gene lookup returns CDR1 DFQATT and CDR2 SNEGSKA (reference sequence). The V and J genes are TRBV20-1 and TRBJ2-7; D possibly uses TRBD1 or TRBD2 (5 bases each). The clonotype comes from a human donor with Susac syndrome. Source material: CD4+ T cells from PBMCs. The CDR3 nucleotides are TGCAGTGATCCTCGTGGGGCGGGCTCCTACGAGCAGTACTTC. Its protein is CSDPRGAGSYEQYF.